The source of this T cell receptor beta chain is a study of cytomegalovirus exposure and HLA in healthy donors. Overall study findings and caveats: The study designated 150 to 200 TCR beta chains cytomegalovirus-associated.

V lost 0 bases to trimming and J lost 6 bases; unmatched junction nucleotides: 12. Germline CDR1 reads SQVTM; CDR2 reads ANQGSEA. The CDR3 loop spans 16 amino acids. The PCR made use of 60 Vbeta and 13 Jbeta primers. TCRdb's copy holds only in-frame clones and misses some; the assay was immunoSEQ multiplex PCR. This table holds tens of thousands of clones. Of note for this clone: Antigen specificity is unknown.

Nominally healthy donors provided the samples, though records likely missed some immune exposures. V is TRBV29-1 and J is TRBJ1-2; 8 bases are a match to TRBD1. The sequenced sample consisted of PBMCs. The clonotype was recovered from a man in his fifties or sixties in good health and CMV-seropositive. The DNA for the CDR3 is TGCAGCGTTGAAGATCTACAGACAGGGGTAATTAATGGCTACACCTTC. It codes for CSVEDLQTGVINGYTF.